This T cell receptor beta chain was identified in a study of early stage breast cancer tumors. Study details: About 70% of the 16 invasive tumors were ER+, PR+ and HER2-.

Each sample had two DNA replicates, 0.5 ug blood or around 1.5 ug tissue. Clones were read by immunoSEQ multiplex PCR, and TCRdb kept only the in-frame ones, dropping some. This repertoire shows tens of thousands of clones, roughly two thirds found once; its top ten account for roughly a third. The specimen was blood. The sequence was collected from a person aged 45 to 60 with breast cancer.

CDR3 region: CASSHAGVLGSPLHF. In nucleotides, the CDR3 is TGTGCCAGCAGCCACGCCGGGGTGCTAGGATCACCCCTCCACTTT. This chain connects TRBV7-6 to TRBJ1-6; D gene uncertain. CDR1 SGHVS and CDR2 FNYEAQ come from the germline V gene. V was trimmed by 5 bases and J by 10 bases, leaving 18 bases between them. The CDR3 contains 15 residues.